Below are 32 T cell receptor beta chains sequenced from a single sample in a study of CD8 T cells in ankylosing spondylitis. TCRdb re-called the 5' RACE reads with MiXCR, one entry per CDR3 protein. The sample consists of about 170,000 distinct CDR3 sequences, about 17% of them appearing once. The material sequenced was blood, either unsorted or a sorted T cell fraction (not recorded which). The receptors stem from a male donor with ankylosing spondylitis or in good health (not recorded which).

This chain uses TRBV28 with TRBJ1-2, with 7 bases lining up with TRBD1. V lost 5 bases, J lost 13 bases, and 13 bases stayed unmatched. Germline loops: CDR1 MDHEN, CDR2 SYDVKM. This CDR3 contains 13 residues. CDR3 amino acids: CASSPPGQRYITF. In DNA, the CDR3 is TGTGCCAGCAGTCCCCCGGGACAGCGCTATATCACCTTC.

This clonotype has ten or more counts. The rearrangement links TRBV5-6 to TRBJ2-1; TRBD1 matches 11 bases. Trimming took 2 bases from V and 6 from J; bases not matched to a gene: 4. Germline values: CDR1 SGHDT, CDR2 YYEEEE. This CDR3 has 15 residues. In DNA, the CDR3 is TGTGCCAGCAGCTTCTCGGACAGGGGGCTCAATGAGCAGTTCTTC. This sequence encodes CASSFSDRGLNEQFF.

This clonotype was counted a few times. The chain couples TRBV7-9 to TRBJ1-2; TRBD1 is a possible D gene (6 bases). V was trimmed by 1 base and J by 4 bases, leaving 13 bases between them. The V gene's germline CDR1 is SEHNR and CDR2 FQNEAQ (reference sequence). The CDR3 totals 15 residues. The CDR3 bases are TGTGCCAGCAGCTTAGGGCAGGGGCACTTCTATGGCTACACCTTC. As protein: CASSLGQGHFYGYTF.

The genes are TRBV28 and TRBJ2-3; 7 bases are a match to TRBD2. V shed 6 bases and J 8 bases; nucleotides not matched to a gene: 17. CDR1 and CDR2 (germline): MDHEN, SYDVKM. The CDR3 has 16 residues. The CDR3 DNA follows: TGTGCCAGCAGACCACCTTTAGCGGGTTGGGACGGTACGCAGTATTTT. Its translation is CASRPPLAGWDGTQYF.

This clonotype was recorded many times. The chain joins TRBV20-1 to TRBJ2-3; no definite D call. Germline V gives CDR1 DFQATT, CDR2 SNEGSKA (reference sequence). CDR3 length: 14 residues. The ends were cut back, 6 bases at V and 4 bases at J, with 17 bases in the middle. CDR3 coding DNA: TGCAGTGCCTCACCGGGTACTCCCCCAGATACGCAGTATTTT. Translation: CSASPGTPPDTQYF.

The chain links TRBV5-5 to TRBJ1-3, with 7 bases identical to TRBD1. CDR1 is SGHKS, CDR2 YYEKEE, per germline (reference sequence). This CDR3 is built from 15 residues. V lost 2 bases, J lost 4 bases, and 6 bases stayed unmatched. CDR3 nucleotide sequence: TGTGCCAGCAGCTTCGTAGCAGGGGGAGGAAACACCATATATTTT. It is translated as CASSFVAGGGNTIYF. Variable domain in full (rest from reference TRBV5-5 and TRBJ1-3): DAGVTQSPTHLIKTRGQQVTLRCSPISGHKSVSWYQQVLGQGPQFIFQYYEKEERGRGNFPDRFSARQFPNYSSELNVNALLLGDSALYLCASSFVAGGGNTIYFGEGSWLTVV.

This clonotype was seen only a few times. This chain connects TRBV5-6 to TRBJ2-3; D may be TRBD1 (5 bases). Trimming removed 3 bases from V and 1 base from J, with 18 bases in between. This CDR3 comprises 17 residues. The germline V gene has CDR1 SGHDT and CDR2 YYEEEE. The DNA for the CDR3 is TGTGCCAGCAGCTCCTTGGGGCTACCCGGACGCACAGATACGCAGTATTTT. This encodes CASSSLGLPGRTDTQYF.

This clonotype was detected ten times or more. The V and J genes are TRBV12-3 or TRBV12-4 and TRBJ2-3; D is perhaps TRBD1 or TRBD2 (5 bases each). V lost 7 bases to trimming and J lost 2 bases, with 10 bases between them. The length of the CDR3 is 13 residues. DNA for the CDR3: TGTGCCAGCATAAGGGACCTCACAGATACGCAGTATTTT. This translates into CASIRDLTDTQYF.

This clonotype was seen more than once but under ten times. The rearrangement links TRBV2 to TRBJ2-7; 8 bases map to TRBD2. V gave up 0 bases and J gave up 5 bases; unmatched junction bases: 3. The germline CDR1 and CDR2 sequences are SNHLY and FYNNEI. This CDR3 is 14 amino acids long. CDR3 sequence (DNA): TGTGCCAGCAGTGAAGCAAGCGGGAGCCACGAGCAGTACTTC. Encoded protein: CASSEASGSHEQYF.

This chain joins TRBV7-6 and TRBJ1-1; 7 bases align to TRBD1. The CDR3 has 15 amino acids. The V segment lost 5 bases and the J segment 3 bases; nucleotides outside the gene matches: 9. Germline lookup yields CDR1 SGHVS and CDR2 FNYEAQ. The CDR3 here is CASSPTNRGDTEAFF. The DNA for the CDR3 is TGTGCCAGCAGCCCGACAAACAGGGGCGACACTGAAGCTTTCTTT. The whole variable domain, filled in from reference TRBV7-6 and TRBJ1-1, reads GAGVSQSPRYKVTKRGQDVALRCDPISGHVSLYWYRQALGQGPEFLTYFNYEAQQDKSGLPNDRFSAERPEGSISTLTIQRTEQRDSAMYRCASSPTNRGDTEAFFGQGTRLTVV.

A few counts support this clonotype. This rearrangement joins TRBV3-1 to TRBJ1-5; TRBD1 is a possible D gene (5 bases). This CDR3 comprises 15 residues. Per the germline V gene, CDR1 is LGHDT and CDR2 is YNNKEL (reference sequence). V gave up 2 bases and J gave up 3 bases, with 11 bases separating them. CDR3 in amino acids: CASSQQSTANQPQHF. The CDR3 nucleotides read TGTGCCAGCAGCCAACAATCGACAGCCAATCAGCCCCAGCATTTT.

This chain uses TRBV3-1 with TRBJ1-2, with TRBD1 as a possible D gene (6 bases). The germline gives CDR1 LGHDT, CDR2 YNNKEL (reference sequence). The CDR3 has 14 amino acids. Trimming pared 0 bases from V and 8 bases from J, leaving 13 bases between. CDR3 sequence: CASSQDAGGRGYTF. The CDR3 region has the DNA TGTGCCAGCAGCCAAGATGCGGGGGGCCGGGGCTACACCTTC.

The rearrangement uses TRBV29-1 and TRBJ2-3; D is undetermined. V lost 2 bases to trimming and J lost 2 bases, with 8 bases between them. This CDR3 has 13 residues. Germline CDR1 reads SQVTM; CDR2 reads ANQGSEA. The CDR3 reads CSVESAYTDTQYF. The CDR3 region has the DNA TGCAGCGTTGAAAGCGCTTACACAGATACGCAGTATTTT.

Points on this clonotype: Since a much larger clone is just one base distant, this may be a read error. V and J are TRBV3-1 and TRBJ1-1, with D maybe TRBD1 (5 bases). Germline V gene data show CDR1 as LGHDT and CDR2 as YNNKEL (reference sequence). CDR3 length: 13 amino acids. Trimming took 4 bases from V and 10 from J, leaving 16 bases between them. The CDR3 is CASSPREGLAAFF. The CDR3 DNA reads TGTGCCAGCAGCCCTCGAGAGGGGTTAGCAGCTTTCTTT.

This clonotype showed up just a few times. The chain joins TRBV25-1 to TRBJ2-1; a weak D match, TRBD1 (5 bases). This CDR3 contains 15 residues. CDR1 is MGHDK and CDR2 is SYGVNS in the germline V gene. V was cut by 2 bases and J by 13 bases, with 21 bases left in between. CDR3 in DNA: TGTGCCAGCAGTGAAGAGGAAATAGGGGCCGGTTCCCAGTTCTTC. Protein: CASSEEEIGAGSQFF.

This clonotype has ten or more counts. CDR3 loop: CASTLDRADYGYTF. DNA of the CDR3: TGTGCCAGCACCCTGGACAGGGCCGACTATGGCTACACCTTC. The chain combines TRBV11-1 with TRBJ1-2; the match to TRBD1 covers 8 bases. Germline assignment: CDR1 SGHAT and CDR2 FQDESV (reference sequence). The CDR3 totals 14 residues. With 7 bases clipped from V and 3 bases from J, the junction kept 7 bases outside the gene matches.

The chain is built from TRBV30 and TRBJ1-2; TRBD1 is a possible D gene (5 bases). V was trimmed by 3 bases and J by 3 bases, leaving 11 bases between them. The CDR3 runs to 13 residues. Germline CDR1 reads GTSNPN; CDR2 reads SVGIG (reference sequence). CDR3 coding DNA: TGTGCCTGGAGCAATGACAGTGACTATGGCTACACCTTC. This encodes CAWSNDSDYGYTF. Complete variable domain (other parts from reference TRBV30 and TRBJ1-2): SQTIHQWPATLVQPVGSPLSLECTVEGTSNPNLYWYRQAAGRGLQLLFYSVGIGQISSEVPQNLSASRPQDRQFILSSKKLLLSDSGFYLCAWSNDSDYGYTFGSGTRLTVV.

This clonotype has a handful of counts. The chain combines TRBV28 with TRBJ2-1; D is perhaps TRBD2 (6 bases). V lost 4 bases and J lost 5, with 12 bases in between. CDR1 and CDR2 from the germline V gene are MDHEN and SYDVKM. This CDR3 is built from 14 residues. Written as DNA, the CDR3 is TGTGCCAGCAGTTCGGCCCAGCGGGACAATGAGCAGTTCTTC. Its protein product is CASSSAQRDNEQFF.

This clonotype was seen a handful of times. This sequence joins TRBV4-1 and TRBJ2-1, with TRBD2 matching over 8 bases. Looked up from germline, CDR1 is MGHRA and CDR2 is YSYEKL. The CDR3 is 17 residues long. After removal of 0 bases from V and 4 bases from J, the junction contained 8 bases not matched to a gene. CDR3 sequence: CASSQDTSGGEYNEQFF. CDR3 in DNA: TGCGCCAGCAGCCAAGATACTTCGGGAGGGGAGTACAATGAGCAGTTCTTC.

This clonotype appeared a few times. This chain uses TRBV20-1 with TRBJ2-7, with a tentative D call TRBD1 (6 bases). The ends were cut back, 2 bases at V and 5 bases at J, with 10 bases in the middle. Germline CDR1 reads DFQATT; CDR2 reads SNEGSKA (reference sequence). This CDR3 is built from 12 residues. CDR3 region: CSARSGVNEQYF. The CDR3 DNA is TGCAGTGCTAGATCAGGGGTCAACGAGCAGTACTTC.

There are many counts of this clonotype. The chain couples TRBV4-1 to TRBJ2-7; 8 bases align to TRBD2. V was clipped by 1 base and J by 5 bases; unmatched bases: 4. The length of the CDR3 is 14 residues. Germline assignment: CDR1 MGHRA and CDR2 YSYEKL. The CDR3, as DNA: TGCGCCAGCAGCCAAGCGGGAGGGAGGGACGAGCAGTACTTC. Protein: CASSQAGGRDEQYF.

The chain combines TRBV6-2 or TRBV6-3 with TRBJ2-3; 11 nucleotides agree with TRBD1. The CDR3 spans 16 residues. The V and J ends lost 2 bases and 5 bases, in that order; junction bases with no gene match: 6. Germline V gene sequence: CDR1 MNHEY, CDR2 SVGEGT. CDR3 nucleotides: TGTGCCAGCAGTTACACTCGCGGGACAGGGGGAGATACGCAGTATTTT. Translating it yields CASSYTRGTGGDTQYF.

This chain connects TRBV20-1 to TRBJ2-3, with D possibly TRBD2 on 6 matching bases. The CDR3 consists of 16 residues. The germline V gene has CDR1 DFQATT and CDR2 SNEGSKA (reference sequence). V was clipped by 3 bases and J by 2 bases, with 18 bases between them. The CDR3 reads CSASKGLAGSTDTQYF. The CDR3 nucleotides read TGCAGTGCTAGTAAAGGGCTCGCGGGATCCACAGATACGCAGTATTTT.

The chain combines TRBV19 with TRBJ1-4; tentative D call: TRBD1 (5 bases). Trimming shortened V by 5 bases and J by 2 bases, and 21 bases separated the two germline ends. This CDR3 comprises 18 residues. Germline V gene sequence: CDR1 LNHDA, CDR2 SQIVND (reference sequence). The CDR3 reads CASSPPSGRGSTNEKLFF. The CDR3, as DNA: TGTGCCAGTAGTCCCCCTTCCGGAAGGGGCTCTACTAATGAAAAACTGTTTTTT.

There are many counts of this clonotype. The CDR3, as DNA: TGTGCCAGCAGTTTCTTTGGGGGGCGGTACGAGCAGTACTTC. This translates into CASSFFGGRYEQYF. The chain couples TRBV12-3 or TRBV12-4 to TRBJ2-7, with D perhaps TRBD1 or TRBD2 (6 bases each). There are 14 residues in the CDR3. Trimming removed 3 bases at V and 4 bases at J, with 13 bases between.

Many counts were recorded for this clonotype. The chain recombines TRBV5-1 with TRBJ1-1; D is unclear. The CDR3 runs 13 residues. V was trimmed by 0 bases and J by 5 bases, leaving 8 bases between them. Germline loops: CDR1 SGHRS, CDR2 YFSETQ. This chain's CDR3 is CASSLEGPTEAFF. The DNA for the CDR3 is TGCGCCAGCAGCTTGGAGGGTCCGACTGAAGCTTTCTTT.

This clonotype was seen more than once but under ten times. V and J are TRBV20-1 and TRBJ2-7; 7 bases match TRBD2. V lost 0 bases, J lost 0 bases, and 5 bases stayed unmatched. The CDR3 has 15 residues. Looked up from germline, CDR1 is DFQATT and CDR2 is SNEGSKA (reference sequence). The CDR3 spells CSARDPRDYSYEQYF. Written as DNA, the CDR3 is TGCAGTGCTAGAGATCCCCGGGACTACTCCTACGAGCAGTACTTC.

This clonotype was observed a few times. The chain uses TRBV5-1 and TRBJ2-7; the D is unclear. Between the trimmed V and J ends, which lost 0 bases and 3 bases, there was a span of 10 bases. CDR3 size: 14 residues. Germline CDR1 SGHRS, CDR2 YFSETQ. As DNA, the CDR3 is TGCGCCAGCAGCTTGGCCGGTGAGAACTACGAGCAGTACTTC. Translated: CASSLAGENYEQYF.

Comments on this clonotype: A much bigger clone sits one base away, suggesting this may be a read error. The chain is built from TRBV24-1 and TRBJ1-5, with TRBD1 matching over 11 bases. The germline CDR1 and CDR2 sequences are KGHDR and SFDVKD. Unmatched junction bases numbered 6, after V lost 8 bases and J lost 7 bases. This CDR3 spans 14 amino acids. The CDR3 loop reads CATNAGQGAQPQHF. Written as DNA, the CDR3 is TGTGCCACCAATGCTGGACAGGGGGCACAGCCCCAGCATTTT.

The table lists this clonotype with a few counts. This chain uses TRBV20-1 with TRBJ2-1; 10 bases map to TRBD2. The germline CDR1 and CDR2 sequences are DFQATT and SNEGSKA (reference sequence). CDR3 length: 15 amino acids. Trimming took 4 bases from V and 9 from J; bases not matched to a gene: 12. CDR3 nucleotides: TGCAGTGCTAATCCCGGGACTAGCGTGGGTAGTGAGCAGTTCTTC. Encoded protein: CSANPGTSVGSEQFF.

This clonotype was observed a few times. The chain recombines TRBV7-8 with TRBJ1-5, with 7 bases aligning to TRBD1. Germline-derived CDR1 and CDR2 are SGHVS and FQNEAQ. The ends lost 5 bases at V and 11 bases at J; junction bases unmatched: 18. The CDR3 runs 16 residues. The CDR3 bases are TGTGCCAGCAGCGCCCGGGACAGCCGGGGGGACTGGGCCCAGCATTTT. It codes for CASSARDSRGDWAQHF.

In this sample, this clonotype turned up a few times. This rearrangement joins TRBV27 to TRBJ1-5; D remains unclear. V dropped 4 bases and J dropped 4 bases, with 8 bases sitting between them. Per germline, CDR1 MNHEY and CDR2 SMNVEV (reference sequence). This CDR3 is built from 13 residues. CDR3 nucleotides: TGTGCCAGCAGTTCCTCCCCTAATCAGCCCCAGCATTTT. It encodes CASSSSPNQPQHF.